This T cell receptor beta chain was captured by sequencing in a study of OX40 agonist ivuxolimab in advanced cancers. Regarding the study as a whole: By week 6 at 0.1 to 3.0 mg/kg, blood CD4+ and CD8+ T cells had expanded clonally.

This clone was detected only once. Its antigen is still unknown. CDR1 and CDR2 (germline): KGHSH, LQKENI. Trimming cost V 3 bases and J 5 bases; bases outside gene matches: 9. This CDR3 spans 15 amino acids. Method: immunoSEQ multiplex PCR; TCRdb's copy keeps in-frame clones and lacks some. Of roughly 74,000 clones in the sample, 85% to 90% are singletons; the top ten hold 0.45% to 0.7%. The chain has TRBV18 and TRBJ1-1; 7 bases align to TRBD1. The input for sequencing was CD4+ or CD8+ T cells sorted from blood, taken in a trial of the OX40 agonist ivuxolimab. The receptor's source is an adult with an advanced solid tumor such as melanoma, head and neck, liver or kidney cancer. CDR3 region: CASSPWTGGETEAFF. The CDR3 DNA reads as TGTGCCAGCTCACCTTGGACAGGAGGAGAGACTGAAGCTTTCTTT.